What follows are 10 T cell receptor beta chains derived from one specimen sequenced in a study of T-cell reconstitution after alpha-beta-depleted transplantation in children. The authors prepared the TCRbeta library with unique molecular identifiers. MiXCR was run by TCRdb on the PCR reads, yielding one entry per CDR3 protein. The table lists about 540,000 distinct CDR3 sequences, approximately 16% of them singletons. The sequencing used PBMCs from the stem cell graft donor, collected from the stem cell graft. These receptors all come from a human donor who donated a stem cell graft to a child with acute lymphoblastic leukemia.

This clonotype was seen repeatedly, ten times or more. V is TRBV6-4 and J is TRBJ2-3; TRBD2 agrees at 7 bases. The V segment lost 3 bases and the J segment 2 bases; nucleotides outside the gene matches: 2. CDR1 is MRHNA, CDR2 SNTAGT, per germline. The length of the CDR3 is 14 residues. CDR3 residues: CASSDGGDTDTQYF. CDR3 nucleotide sequence: TGTGCCAGCAGTGATGGGGGGGACACAGATACGCAGTATTTT.

The chain couples TRBV7-8 to TRBJ2-5; D uncertain. V was cut by 6 bases and J by 5 bases, with 7 bases left in between. CDR1 and CDR2 (germline): SGHVS, FQNEAQ. CDR3 size: 11 residues. The CDR3 spells CASSQAETQYF. The DNA of the CDR3 is TGTGCCAGCAGTCAGGCGGAGACCCAGTACTTC.

This clonotype was observed at least ten times. This rearrangement joins TRBV5-5 to TRBJ2-1; 7 positions match TRBD2. This CDR3 is 16 amino acids long. The V segment lost 1 base and the J segment 7 bases; nucleotides outside the gene matches: 11. Germline assignment: CDR1 SGHKS and CDR2 YYEKEE (reference sequence). The CDR3 region has the DNA TGTGCCAGCAGCTTGAATTGGGAGGGCCCGGGAAATGAGCAGTTCTTC. This encodes CASSLNWEGPGNEQFF.

This clonotype has a handful of counts. CDR3 DNA sequence: TGCGCCAGCAGCTTGGAGTTTTCGGGTCTGTCTGCCGAGCAGTACTTC. This codes for CASSLEFSGLSAEQYF. The rearrangement links TRBV5-1 to TRBJ2-7; D uncertain. With 0 bases removed from V and 6 bases from J, the gap between germline ends came to 19 bases. This CDR3 is 16 amino acids long. Germline assignment: CDR1 SGHRS and CDR2 YFSETQ.

This clonotype was found a few times. This chain joins TRBV20-1 and TRBJ2-1, with D possibly TRBD2 on 5 matching bases. Germline V gene sequence: CDR1 DFQATT, CDR2 SNEGSKA (reference sequence). Trimming left V 1 base short and J 5 bases short, with 21 bases between. This CDR3 comprises 17 residues. The CDR3 sequence: CSARGQAGLLLNNEQFF. The CDR3 bases are TGCAGTGCTAGAGGACAAGCAGGACTGCTCCTTAACAATGAGCAGTTCTTC.

The CDR3 DNA sequence: TGTGCCAGCAGTCCAGAGGGTCGGGGTATAAACACTGAAGCTTTCTTT. Translating gives CASSPEGRGINTEAFF. J is TRBJ1-1 and V is TRBV6-1; D unresolved. The CDR3 sequence is 16 residues long. Germline assignment: CDR1 MNHNS and CDR2 SASEGT. V was pared by 5 bases and J by 2 bases, with 18 bases between.

This clonotype has only a few counts. V gene TRBV12-3 or TRBV12-4 combines with J gene TRBJ1-1, with D perhaps matching TRBD1 (6 bases). V gave up 7 bases and J gave up 5 bases, with 17 bases separating them. The CDR3 is 14 amino acids. DNA of the CDR3: TGTGCCAGCACCATCCAGGGGAGGGAGACTGAAGCTTTCTTT. Translating it yields CASTIQGRETEAFF.

Only a few counts were recorded for this clonotype. CDR3 bases: TGTGCCAGCAGCTCTCCGTACATCGGCGCAGATACGCAGTATTTT. Protein sequence: CASSSPYIGADTQYF. This chain joins TRBV6-1 and TRBJ2-3; no clear D gene. The CDR3 extends over 15 amino acids. CDR1 and CDR2 from the germline V gene are MNHNS and SASEGT. With 6 bases removed from V and 4 bases from J, the gap between germline ends came to 17 bases.

This clonotype was seen a few times. The rearrangement links TRBV9 to TRBJ1-1; D might be TRBD1 (5 bases). Germline V lookup: CDR1 SGDLS, CDR2 YYNGEE. The V gene lost 0 bases and the J gene lost 3 bases, with 12 bases spanning the gap. The CDR3 runs 15 residues. CDR3 sequence (DNA): TGTGCCAGCAGCGTAGCCCCCTCGGGGGACACTGAAGCTTTCTTT. Its translation: CASSVAPSGDTEAFF.

This clonotype was recorded at least ten times. The chain recombines TRBV12-3 or TRBV12-4 with TRBJ2-3; the D gene is possibly TRBD1 (6 bases). The CDR3 runs 15 residues. V dropped 6 bases and J dropped 3 bases, with 16 bases sitting between them. The CDR3 nucleotides read TGTGCCAGCAGCCTCGGGACATTAAGTACAGATACGCAGTATTTT. It specifies CASSLGTLSTDTQYF.